Shown below are 30 T cell receptor beta chains from a single sample sequenced in a study of Graves' ophthalmopathy and Graves' hyperthyroidism. Using RNA transcripts, the TCR beta CDR3 regions were amplified. HTBI primers were used in a first-round RT-PCR, which preceded a second-round multiplex PCR. Via MiXCR, TCRdb re-called the multiplex PCR reads, giving one row per CDR3 protein. The repertoire consists of around 1.1 million distinct CDR3 sequences, with less than 45% occurring once and the leading ten covering roughly 11%. The sequenced material came from peripheral blood or thyroid tissue (not recorded which). These receptors all stem from an adult man with Graves' hyperthyroidism.

This rearrangement joins TRBV7-9 to TRBJ2-2; 7 nucleotides align to TRBD2. There are 18 residues in the CDR3. Per germline, CDR1 SEHNR and CDR2 FQNEAQ (reference sequence). V trimming: 5 bases; J trimming: 2 bases; junction bases outside the gene matches: 14. The CDR3 sequence: CASSPTGGLAANTGELFF. CDR3 nucleotide sequence: TGTGCCAGCAGCCCAACGGGGGGTCTAGCGGCTAACACCGGGGAGCTGTTTTTT.

The V gene is TRBV20-1, the J gene TRBJ2-2, with no clear D. CDR1 and CDR2 (germline): DFQATT, SNEGSKA (reference sequence). With 6 bases removed from V and 7 bases from J, the gap between germline ends came to 12 bases. This CDR3 is 12 amino acids long. CDR3 sequence (DNA): TGCAGTGCCCGGGCCCTATACGGGGAGCTGTTTTTT. Amino acid sequence: CSARALYGELFF.

In nucleotides, the CDR3 is TGTGCCAGCAGGGGACCGGGGACAGGGAGTAATTCACCCCTCCACTTT. Its translation is CASRGPGTGSNSPLHF. The rearrangement links TRBV25-1 to TRBJ1-6, with TRBD1 matching 9 bases. The CDR3 sequence is 16 residues long. With V trimmed by 6 bases and J by 6 bases, 9 bases remained unmatched. Germline CDR1 is MGHDK and CDR2 is SYGVNS.

This clonotype appeared many times. The chain couples TRBV13 to TRBJ1-3; D is perhaps TRBD1 (5 bases). The germline V gene has CDR1 PRHDT and CDR2 FYEKMQ (reference sequence). This CDR3 contains 14 residues. V lost 5 bases, J lost 5 bases, and 13 bases lay in between. The CDR3 DNA reads TGTGCCAGCAGCCCCGCGGACATCCGAAACACCATATATTTT. It specifies CASSPADIRNTIYF.

The gene calls are TRBV20-1 and TRBJ1-6, with a tentative D call TRBD1 (6 bases). This CDR3 has 11 residues. Germline V gene data show CDR1 as DFQATT and CDR2 as SNEGSKA (reference sequence). Trimming shortened V by 4 bases and J by 14 bases, and 12 bases separated the two germline ends. CDR3 sequence (DNA): TGCAGTGCTACCGAGGGGGGATCCCTCCACTTT. Translation: CSATEGGSLHF.

The chain uses TRBV5-1 and TRBJ2-3; 15 bases fit TRBD2. This CDR3 region has 18 residues. Trimming took 4 bases from V and 0 from J; bases not matched to a gene: 6. Per the germline V gene, CDR1 is SGHRS and CDR2 is YFSETQ. CDR3 bases: TGCGCCAGCAGCATCGGGACTAGCGGGAGGCGGAGCACAGATACGCAGTATTTT. Translation: CASSIGTSGRRSTDTQYF.

This chain joins TRBV25-1 and TRBJ1-2; unclear D gene. The ends were cut back, 1 base at V and 4 bases at J, with 7 bases in the middle. The CDR3 runs to 13 residues. Looked up from germline, CDR1 is MGHDK and CDR2 is SYGVNS. CDR3 coding DNA: TGTGCCAGCAGTGAATCCTACAGCTATGGCTACACCTTC. This translates into CASSESYSYGYTF.

In its sample, this clonotype was seen once. The chain uses TRBV7-9 and TRBJ1-2; D is perhaps TRBD1 (5 bases). Trimming left V 6 bases short and J 4 bases short, with 15 bases between. CDR3 length: 14 amino acids. The germline V gene has CDR1 SEHNR and CDR2 FQNEAQ (reference sequence). The CDR3 coding sequence is TGTGCCAGCAGTGGAGACGGGAGGGGCTATGGCTACACCTTC. Translated: CASSGDGRGYGYTF.

This clonotype was counted once. The chain joins TRBV2 to TRBJ2-7, with D maybe TRBD1 (7 bases). The CDR3 is made up of 16 amino acids. Trimming cost V 6 bases and J 2 bases, with 20 bases left between them. The germline gives CDR1 SNHLY, CDR2 FYNNEI. The CDR3 loop is CASSPRSGGPPYEQYF. CDR3 nucleotides: TGTGCCAGCAGCCCGAGGTCAGGGGGGCCACCCTACGAGCAGTACTTC.

This clonotype was found many times. J is TRBJ1-6 and V is TRBV10-3; 8 nucleotides align to TRBD1. There are 14 residues in the CDR3. V shed 6 bases and J 7 bases; nucleotides not matched to a gene: 5. CDR1 is ENHRY, CDR2 SYGVKD, per germline. The CDR3 protein is CAIRVTGDNSPLHF. In DNA, the CDR3 is TGTGCCATCAGGGTGACAGGGGACAATTCACCCCTCCACTTT.

There are a few counts of this clonotype. CDR3 nucleotide sequence: TGTGCCACCAGCAGGCCCGGGGGGTCGGATCAGCCCCAGCATTTT. Translation: CATSRPGGSDQPQHF. The V and J genes are TRBV15 and TRBJ1-5; a possible D gene is TRBD1 (5 bases). V lost 3 bases, J lost 5 bases, and 14 bases lay in between. Germline CDR1 reads LNHNV; CDR2 reads YYDKDF (reference sequence). This CDR3 spans 15 amino acids.

V and J are TRBV2 and TRBJ1-5; D not resolved. Trimming took 2 bases from V and 3 from J, leaving 14 bases between them. CDR1 and CDR2 (germline): SNHLY, FYNNEI. This CDR3 comprises 16 residues. The CDR3: CASSETPWSDNQPQHF. The CDR3 nucleotides read TGTGCCAGCAGTGAAACGCCCTGGTCGGACAATCAGCCCCAGCATTTT.

In its sample, this clonotype was seen a few times. The chain uses TRBV7-8 and TRBJ2-2; the match to TRBD1 covers 12 bases. The CDR3 sequence is 17 residues long. The germline V gene has CDR1 SGHVS and CDR2 FQNEAQ. The J segment lost 4 bases and the V segment lost 5 bases, leaving 8 bases of the junction unmatched. CDR3 loop: CASSLRDRGRVTGELFF. CDR3 DNA sequence: TGTGCCAGCAGCCTCCGGGACAGGGGGCGGGTCACCGGGGAGCTGTTTTTT.

The sample holds many counts of this clonotype. The chain joins TRBV12-3 or TRBV12-4 to TRBJ2-5; D uncertain. Trimming stripped 2 bases from V and 1 base from J, with 8 bases between. The CDR3 is made up of 14 amino acids. CDR3 DNA sequence: TGTGCCAGCAGTTTACGGCCGGGCCAAGAGACCCAGTACTTC. It yields the protein CASSLRPGQETQYF.

V is TRBV9 and J is TRBJ2-5; D may be TRBD1 (6 bases). Germline lookup yields CDR1 SGDLS and CDR2 YYNGEE. V lost 3 bases and J 4 bases, leaving 16 bases between the germline ends. This CDR3 region has 15 residues. This chain's CDR3 is CASSGAGASGETQYF. CDR3 coding DNA: TGTGCCAGCAGCGGCGCAGGGGCGTCAGGAGAGACCCAGTACTTC.

J is TRBJ1-1 and V is TRBV25-1, with TRBD1 identical over 8 bases. The V gene's germline CDR1 is MGHDK and CDR2 SYGVNS. J was trimmed by 0 bases and V by 8 bases; bases with no gene match: 17. The CDR3 has 18 amino acids. The CDR3, as DNA: TGTGCCAGCTCACCACGATTCGGGACAGGCCGAATGAACACTGAAGCTTTCTTT. Translating gives CASSPRFGTGRMNTEAFF.

This clonotype was counted a single time. The V gene is TRBV20-1, the J gene TRBJ2-5; TRBD2 matches 8 bases. Germline loops: CDR1 DFQATT, CDR2 SNEGSKA (reference sequence). The V segment lost 1 base and the J segment 7 bases; nucleotides outside the gene matches: 8. The CDR3 runs 14 residues. Here the CDR3 reads CSARGGERERTQYF. CDR3 in DNA: TGCAGTGCTAGAGGAGGAGAGCGGGAGAGGACCCAGTACTTC.

This clonotype was seen at least ten times. J is TRBJ1-1 and V is TRBV15; no reliable D call. V lost 1 base to trimming and J lost 6 bases, with 9 bases between them. This CDR3 has 13 amino acids. CDR1 and CDR2 from the germline V gene are LNHNV and YYDKDF (reference sequence). As DNA, the CDR3 is TGTGCCACCAGCAGAGCCCACAACGCTGAAGCTTTCTTT. Translated: CATSRAHNAEAFF. Variable domain in full (rest from reference TRBV15 and TRBJ1-1): DAMVIQNPRYQVTQFGKPVTLSCSQTLNHNVMYWYQQKSSQAPKLLFHYYDKDFNNEADTPDNFQSRRPNTSFCFLDIRSPGLGDTAMYLCATSRAHNAEAFFGQGTRLTVV.

This sequence joins TRBV2 and TRBJ2-7, with TRBD2 matching over 9 bases. Germline loops: CDR1 SNHLY, CDR2 FYNNEI. The V gene end was trimmed by 5 bases and the J gene end by 1 base; junction bases not matched to a gene: 12. The CDR3 extends over 17 amino acids. CDR3 nucleotide sequence: TGTGCCAGCAGTTCCAACCCAAGGACTAGCGAATCCTACGAGCAGTACTTC. Protein product: CASSSNPRTSESYEQYF.

This clonotype was observed at least ten times. V gene TRBV5-6 combines with J gene TRBJ1-2; maybe TRBD1 (5 bases). V lost 0 bases to trimming and J lost 4 bases, with 10 bases between them. The CDR3 has 14 amino acids. CDR1 and CDR2 from the germline V gene are SGHDT and YYEEEE. CDR3 residues: CASSLGDSSYGYTF. CDR3 DNA sequence: TGTGCCAGCAGCTTGGGCGACAGTTCCTATGGCTACACCTTC.

The chain links TRBV9 to TRBJ1-2; TRBD1 matches 9 bases. After removal of 4 bases from V and 3 bases from J, the junction contained 10 bases not matched to a gene. This CDR3 contains 16 residues. Looked up from germline, CDR1 is SGDLS and CDR2 is YYNGEE. The CDR3 sequence: CASSSTGGGRDYGYTF. CDR3 nucleotide sequence: TGTGCCAGCAGCTCGACAGGGGGAGGGCGGGACTATGGCTACACCTTC.

V usage is TRBV25-1 and J usage is TRBJ2-7; TRBD1 might be the D (6 bases). Trimming left V 5 bases short and J 3 bases short, with 20 bases between. CDR1 MGHDK and CDR2 SYGVNS come from the germline V gene. The CDR3 runs to 16 residues. The chain's CDR3 is CASSYRALGAHYEQYF. The CDR3 DNA reads TGTGCCAGCAGTTACAGGGCCCTAGGGGCCCACTACGAGCAGTACTTC.

The table lists this clonotype with a count of one. The DNA for the CDR3 is TGCAGTGCTAGTGTTCCCTACGGGAGGACTGGAAACACCGACCACTATGGCTACACCTTC. Its translation is CSASVPYGRTGNTDHYGYTF. The V call is TRBV20-1, the J call TRBJ1-2; no reliable D call. The V gene lost 3 bases and the J gene lost 3 bases, with 32 bases spanning the gap. Germline loops: CDR1 DFQATT, CDR2 SNEGSKA (reference sequence). The length of the CDR3 is 20 residues.

This sequence joins TRBV5-1 and TRBJ2-2; D is unresolved. CDR3 length: 15 residues. The V and J ends lost 1 base and 3 bases respectively, with 10 bases between them. Germline lookup yields CDR1 SGHRS and CDR2 YFSETQ. For the CDR3, the DNA is TGCGCCAGCAGCTTGCGGCTAGTGTACACCGGGGAGCTGTTTTTT. Translated: CASSLRLVYTGELFF.

This clonotype was seen ten or more times. This sequence joins TRBV5-6 and TRBJ1-1; the match to TRBD1 covers 7 bases. The CDR3 totals 14 residues. Looked up from germline, CDR1 is SGHDT and CDR2 is YYEEEE. Trimming cost V 4 bases and J 3 bases; bases outside gene matches: 6. The CDR3 DNA reads TGTGCCAGCAGCCCGTGGGACAGCGACACTGAAGCTTTCTTT. Amino acid sequence: CASSPWDSDTEAFF. Full variable domain (outside the CDR3, taken from reference TRBV5-6 and TRBJ1-1): DAGVTQSPTHLIKTRGQQVTLRCSPKSGHDTVSWYQQALGQGPQFIFQYYEEEERQRGNFPDRFSGHQFPNYSSELNVNALLLGDSALYLCASSPWDSDTEAFFGQGTRLTVV.

This clonotype was found a few times. The gene calls are TRBV12-3 or TRBV12-4 and TRBJ2-7, with 7 bases fitting TRBD1. This CDR3 region has 15 residues. The junction had 10 bases not matched to a gene; V was cut back by 6 bases and J by 2 bases. Here the CDR3 reads CASSPVWGQTYEQYF. As DNA, the CDR3 is TGTGCCAGCAGCCCGGTGTGGGGACAGACCTACGAGCAGTACTTC.

This clonotype was recorded at least ten times. V is TRBV7-8 and J is TRBJ2-7, with 9 bases fitting TRBD1. Germline V gives CDR1 SGHVS, CDR2 FQNEAQ. The CDR3 is 15 amino acids. With V trimmed by 4 bases and J by 2 bases, 6 bases remained unmatched. Written as DNA, the CDR3 is TGTGCCAGCAGCTCCCCGGGACAGGGTACCTACGAGCAGTACTTC. Translation gives CASSSPGQGTYEQYF.

On this clonotype itself: A much bigger clone sits one base away, suggesting this may be a read error. The chain uses TRBV6-6 and TRBJ1-1, with D uncertain. The CDR3 loop spans 13 amino acids. The germline gives CDR1 MNHNY, CDR2 SVGAGI (reference sequence). The ends were cut back, 5 bases at V and 1 base at J, with 8 bases in the middle. In DNA form, the CDR3 reads TGTGCCAGCAGTGATCTGGCGAACACTGAAGCTTTCTTT. Its translation is CASSDLANTEAFF.

This clonotype was detected only a few times. The J gene is TRBJ2-5, the V gene TRBV20-1, with D hard to call. Germline loops: CDR1 DFQATT, CDR2 SNEGSKA (reference sequence). CDR3 size: 9 residues. Trimming removed 0 bases at V and 8 bases at J, with 1 base between. The CDR3: CSARDTQYF. CDR3 in DNA: TGCAGTGCTAGAGATACCCAGTACTTC.

This clonotype was observed a few times. The genes are TRBV7-9 and TRBJ2-2, with D perhaps matching TRBD1 (6 bases). The V end lost 0 bases, the J end lost 7 bases, and 9 bases lay between the germline ends. The CDR3 is 14 amino acids. Germline CDR1 SEHNR, CDR2 FQNEAQ (reference sequence). The chain's CDR3 is CASSLARGNGELFF. The CDR3 DNA follows: TGTGCCAGCAGCTTAGCCAGGGGCAACGGGGAGCTGTTTTTT.